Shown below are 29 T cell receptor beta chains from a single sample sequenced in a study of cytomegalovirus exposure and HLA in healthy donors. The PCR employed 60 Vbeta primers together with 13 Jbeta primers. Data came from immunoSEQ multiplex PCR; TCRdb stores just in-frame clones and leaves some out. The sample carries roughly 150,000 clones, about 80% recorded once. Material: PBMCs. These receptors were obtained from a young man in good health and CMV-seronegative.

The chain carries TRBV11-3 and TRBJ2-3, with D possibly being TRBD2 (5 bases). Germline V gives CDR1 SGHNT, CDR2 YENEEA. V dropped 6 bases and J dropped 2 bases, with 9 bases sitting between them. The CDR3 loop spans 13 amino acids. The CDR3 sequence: CASRDSYTDTQYF. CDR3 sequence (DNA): TGTGCCAGCAGGGACTCGTACACAGATACGCAGTATTTT.

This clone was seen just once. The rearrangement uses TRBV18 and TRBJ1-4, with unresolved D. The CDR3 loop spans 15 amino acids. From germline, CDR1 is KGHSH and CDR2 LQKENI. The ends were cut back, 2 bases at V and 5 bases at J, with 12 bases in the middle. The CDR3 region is CASSPRGPLNEKLFF. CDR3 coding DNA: TGTGCCAGCTCACCAAGAGGGCCATTAAATGAAAAACTGTTTTTT. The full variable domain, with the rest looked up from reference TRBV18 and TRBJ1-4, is NAGVMQNPRHLVRRRGQEARLRCSPMKGHSHVYWYRQLPEEGLKFMVYLQKENIIDESGMPKERFSAEFPKEGPSILRIQQVVRGDSAAYFCASSPRGPLNEKLFFGSGTQLSVL.

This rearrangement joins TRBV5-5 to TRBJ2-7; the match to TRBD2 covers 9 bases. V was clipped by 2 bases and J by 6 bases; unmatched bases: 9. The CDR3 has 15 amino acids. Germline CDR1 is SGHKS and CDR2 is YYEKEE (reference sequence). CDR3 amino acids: CASSFWAGGLSEQYF. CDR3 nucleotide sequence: TGTGCCAGCAGCTTTTGGGCGGGAGGGCTGAGCGAGCAGTACTTC.

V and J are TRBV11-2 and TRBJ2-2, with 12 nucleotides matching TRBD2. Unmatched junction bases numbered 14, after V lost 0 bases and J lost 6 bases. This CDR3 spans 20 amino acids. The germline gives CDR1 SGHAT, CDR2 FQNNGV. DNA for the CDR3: TGTGCCAGCAGCTTAGATCGCGAGACTAGCGGGAGCGGTCGGCCCGGGGAGCTGTTTTTT. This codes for CASSLDRETSGSGRPGELFF.

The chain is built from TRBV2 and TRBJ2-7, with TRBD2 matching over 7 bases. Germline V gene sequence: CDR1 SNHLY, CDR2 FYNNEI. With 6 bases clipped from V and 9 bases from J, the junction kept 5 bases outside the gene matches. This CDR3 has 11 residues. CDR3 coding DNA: TGTGCCAGCAGCTTGCCGGGGGGGCAGTACTTC. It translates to CASSLPGGQYF.

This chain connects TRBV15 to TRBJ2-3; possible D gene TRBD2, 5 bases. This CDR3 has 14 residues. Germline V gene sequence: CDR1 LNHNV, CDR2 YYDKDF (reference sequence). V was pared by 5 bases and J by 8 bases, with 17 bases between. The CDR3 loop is CATSPVGAVGTQYF. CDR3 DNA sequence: TGTGCCACCAGCCCCGTAGGAGCGGTAGGTACGCAGTATTTT.

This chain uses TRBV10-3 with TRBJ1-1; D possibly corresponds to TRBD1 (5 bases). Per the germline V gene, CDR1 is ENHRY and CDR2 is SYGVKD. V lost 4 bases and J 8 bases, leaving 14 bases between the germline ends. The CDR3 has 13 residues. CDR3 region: CAISVTERTEAFF. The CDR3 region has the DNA TGTGCCATCAGTGTTACCGAACGGACAGAAGCTTTCTTT.

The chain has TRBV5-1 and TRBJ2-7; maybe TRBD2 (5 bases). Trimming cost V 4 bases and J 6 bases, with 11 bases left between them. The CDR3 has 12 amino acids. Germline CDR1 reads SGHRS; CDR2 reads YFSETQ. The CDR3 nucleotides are TGCGCCAGCAGCCCACCGGGGAGCGAGCAGTACTTC. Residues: CASSPPGSEQYF.

CDR3 nucleotide sequence: TGCGCCAGCAGCGCGGGACTAGCGGGAGGCTGGGAGCAGTTCTTC. Translated: CASSAGLAGGWEQFF. V gene TRBV5-1 combines with J gene TRBJ2-1; 15 bases match TRBD2. The germline gives CDR1 SGHRS, CDR2 YFSETQ. V shed 4 bases, J shed 10 bases, and the junction held 6 bases outside the gene matches. This CDR3 is built from 15 residues.

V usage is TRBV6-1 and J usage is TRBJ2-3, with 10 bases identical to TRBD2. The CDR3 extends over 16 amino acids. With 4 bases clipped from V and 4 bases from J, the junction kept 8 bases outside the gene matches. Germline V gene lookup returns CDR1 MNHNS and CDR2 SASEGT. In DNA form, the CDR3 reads TGTGCCAGCAGTGCTTTCCTAGCGGGAGAAGCAGATACGCAGTATTTT. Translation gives CASSAFLAGEADTQYF.

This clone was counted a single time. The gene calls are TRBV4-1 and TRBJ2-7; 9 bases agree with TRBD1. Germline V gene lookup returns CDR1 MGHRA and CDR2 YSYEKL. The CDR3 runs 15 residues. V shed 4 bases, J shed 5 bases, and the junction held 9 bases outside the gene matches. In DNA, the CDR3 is TGCGCCAGCAGCCTTACCGGGACAGGGAGCCACGAGCAGTACTTC. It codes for CASSLTGTGSHEQYF.

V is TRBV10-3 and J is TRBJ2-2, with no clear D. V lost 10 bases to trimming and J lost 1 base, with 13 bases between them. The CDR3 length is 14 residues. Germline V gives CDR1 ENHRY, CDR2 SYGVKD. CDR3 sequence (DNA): TGTGCCAGCCGACCACTACAGAACACCGGGGAGCTGTTTTTT. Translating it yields CASRPLQNTGELFF.

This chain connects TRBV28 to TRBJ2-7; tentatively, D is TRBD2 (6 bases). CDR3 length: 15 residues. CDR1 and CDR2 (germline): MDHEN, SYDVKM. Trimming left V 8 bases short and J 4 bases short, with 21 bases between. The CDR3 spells CASLTIAARRYEQYF. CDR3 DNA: TGTGCCAGCCTGACTATAGCGGCAAGGCGGTACGAGCAGTACTTC. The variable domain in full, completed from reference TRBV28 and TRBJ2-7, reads DVKVTQSSRYLVKRTGEKVFLECVQDMDHENMFWYRQDPGLGLRLIYFSYDVKMKEKGDIPEGYSVSREKKERFSLILESASTNQTSMYLCASLTIAARRYEQYFGPGTRLTVT.

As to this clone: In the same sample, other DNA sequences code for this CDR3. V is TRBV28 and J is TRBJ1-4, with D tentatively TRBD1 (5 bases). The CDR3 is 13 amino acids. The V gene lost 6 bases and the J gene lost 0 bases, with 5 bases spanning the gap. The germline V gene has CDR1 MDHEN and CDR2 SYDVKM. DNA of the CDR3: TGTGCCAGCAGAGGGGCAACTAATGAAAAACTGTTTTTT. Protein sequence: CASRGATNEKLFF.

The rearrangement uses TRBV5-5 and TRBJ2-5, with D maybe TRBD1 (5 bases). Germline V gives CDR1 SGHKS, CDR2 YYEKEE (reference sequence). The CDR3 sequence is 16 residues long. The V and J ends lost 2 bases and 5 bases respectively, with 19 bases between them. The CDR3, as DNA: TGTGCCAGCAGCTTTGCCCCCAGCAGGGAAAGGGAGACCCAGTACTTC. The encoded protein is CASSFAPSRERETQYF.

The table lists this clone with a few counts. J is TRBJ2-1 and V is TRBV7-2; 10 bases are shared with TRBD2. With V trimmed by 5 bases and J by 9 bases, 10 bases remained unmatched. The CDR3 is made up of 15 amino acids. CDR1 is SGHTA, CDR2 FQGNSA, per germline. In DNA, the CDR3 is TGTGCCAGCAGCCCGACTAGCGGGCCCTTGGTTGAGCAGTTCTTC. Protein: CASSPTSGPLVEQFF.

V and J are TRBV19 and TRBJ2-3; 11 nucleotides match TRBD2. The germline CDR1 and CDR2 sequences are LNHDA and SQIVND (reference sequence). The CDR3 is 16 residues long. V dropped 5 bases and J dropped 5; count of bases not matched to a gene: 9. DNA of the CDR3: TGTGCCAGTAGTCCCCGGACTAGCGGGCGGGGAGATACGCAGTATTTT. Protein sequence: CASSPRTSGRGDTQYF.

Here the CDR3 reads CASSAGSGSYEQYF. The CDR3 nucleotides read TGTGCCAGCAGCGCAGGCAGCGGGAGTTACGAGCAGTACTTC. The V call is TRBV7-6, the J call TRBJ2-7, with 8 bases matching TRBD2. This CDR3 contains 14 residues. V dropped 5 bases and J dropped 4; count of bases not matched to a gene: 7. Per the germline V gene, CDR1 is SGHVS and CDR2 is FNYEAQ. Full variable domain (remainder filled in from reference TRBV7-6 and TRBJ2-7): GAGVSQSPRYKVTKRGQDVALRCDPISGHVSLYWYRQALGQGPEFLTYFNYEAQQDKSGLPNDRFSAERPEGSISTLTIQRTEQRDSAMYRCASSAGSGSYEQYFGPGTRLTVT.

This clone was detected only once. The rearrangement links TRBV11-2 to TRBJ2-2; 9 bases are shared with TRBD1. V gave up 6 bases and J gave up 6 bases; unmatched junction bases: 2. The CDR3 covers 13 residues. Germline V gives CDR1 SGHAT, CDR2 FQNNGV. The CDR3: CASRTGGAGELFF. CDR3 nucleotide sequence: TGTGCCAGCAGGACAGGGGGTGCCGGGGAGCTGTTTTTT.

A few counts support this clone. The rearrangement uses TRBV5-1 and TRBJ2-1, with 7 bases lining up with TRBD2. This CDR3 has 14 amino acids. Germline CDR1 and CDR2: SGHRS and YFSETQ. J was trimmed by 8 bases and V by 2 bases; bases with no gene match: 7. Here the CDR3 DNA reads TGCGCCAGCAGCTTAGCGGGATGGGTGGATGAGCAGTTCTTC. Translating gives CASSLAGWVDEQFF.

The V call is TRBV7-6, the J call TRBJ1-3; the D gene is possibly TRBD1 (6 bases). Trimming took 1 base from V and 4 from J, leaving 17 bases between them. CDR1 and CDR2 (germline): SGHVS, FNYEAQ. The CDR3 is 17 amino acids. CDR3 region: CASSLENAGAPGNTIYF. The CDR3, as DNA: TGTGCCAGCAGCTTAGAGAATGCGGGGGCGCCCGGAAACACCATATATTTT. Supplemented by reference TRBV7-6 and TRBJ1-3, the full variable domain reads GAGVSQSPRYKVTKRGQDVALRCDPISGHVSLYWYRQALGQGPEFLTYFNYEAQQDKSGLPNDRFSAERPEGSISTLTIQRTEQRDSAMYRCASSLENAGAPGNTIYFGEGSWLTVV.

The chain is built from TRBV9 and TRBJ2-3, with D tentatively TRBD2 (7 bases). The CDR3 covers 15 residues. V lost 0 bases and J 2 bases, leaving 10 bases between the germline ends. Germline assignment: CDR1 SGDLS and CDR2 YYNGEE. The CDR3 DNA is TGTGCCAGCAGCGTAGAGGGGGGGTACACAGATACGCAGTATTTT. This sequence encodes CASSVEGGYTDTQYF.

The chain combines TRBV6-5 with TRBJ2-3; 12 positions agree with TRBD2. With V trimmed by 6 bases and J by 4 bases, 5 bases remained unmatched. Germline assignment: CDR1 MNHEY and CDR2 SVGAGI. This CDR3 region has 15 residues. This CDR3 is CASSRLAGDSDTQYF. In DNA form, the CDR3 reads TGTGCCAGCAGCCGACTAGCGGGAGATTCAGATACGCAGTATTTT.

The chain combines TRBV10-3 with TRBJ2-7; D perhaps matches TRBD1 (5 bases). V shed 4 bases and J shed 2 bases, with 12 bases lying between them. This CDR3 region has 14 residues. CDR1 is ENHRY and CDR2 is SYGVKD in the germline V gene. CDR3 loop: CAISGTDTAYEQYF. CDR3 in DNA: TGTGCCATCAGTGGGACGGACACCGCCTACGAGCAGTACTTC.

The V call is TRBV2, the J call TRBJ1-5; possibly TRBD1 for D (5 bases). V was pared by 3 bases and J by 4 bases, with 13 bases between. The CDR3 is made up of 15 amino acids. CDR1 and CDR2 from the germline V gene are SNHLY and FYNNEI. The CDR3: CASSDPGGVNQPQHF. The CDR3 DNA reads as TGTGCCAGCAGTGATCCCGGGGGGGTTAATCAGCCCCAGCATTTT.

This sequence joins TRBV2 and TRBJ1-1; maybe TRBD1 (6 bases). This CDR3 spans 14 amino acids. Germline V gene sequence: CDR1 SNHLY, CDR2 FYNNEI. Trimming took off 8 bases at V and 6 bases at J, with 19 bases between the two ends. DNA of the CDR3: TGTGCCAGCGGGGCCGGGACATTAGAGGCTGAAGCTTTCTTT. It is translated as CASGAGTLEAEAFF.

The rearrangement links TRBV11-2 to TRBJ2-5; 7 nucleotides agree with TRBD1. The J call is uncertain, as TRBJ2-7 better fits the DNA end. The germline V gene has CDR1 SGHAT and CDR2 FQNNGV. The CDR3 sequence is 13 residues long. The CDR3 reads CASSRDSTYEQYF. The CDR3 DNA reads TGTGCCAGCAGCCGGGACAGCACCTACGAGCAGTACTTC.

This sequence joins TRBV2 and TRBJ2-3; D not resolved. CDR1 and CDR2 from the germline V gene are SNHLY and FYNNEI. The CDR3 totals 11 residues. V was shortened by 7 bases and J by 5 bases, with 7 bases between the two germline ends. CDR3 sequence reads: CASTREDTQYF. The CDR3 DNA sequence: TGTGCCAGCACTCGCGAAGATACGCAGTATTTT.

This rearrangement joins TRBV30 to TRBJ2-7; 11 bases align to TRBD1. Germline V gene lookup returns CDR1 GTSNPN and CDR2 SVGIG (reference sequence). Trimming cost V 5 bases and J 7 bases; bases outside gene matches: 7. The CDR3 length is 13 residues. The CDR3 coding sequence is TGTGCCTGGTCGGGACAGGGGGGGAGGGAGCAGTACTTC. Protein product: CAWSGQGGREQYF. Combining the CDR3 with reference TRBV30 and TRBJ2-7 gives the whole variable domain SQTIHQWPATLVQPVGSPLSLECTVEGTSNPNLYWYRQAAGRGLQLLFYSVGIGQISSEVPQNLSASRPQDRQFILSSKKLLLSDSGFYLCAWSGQGGREQYFGPGTRLTVT.